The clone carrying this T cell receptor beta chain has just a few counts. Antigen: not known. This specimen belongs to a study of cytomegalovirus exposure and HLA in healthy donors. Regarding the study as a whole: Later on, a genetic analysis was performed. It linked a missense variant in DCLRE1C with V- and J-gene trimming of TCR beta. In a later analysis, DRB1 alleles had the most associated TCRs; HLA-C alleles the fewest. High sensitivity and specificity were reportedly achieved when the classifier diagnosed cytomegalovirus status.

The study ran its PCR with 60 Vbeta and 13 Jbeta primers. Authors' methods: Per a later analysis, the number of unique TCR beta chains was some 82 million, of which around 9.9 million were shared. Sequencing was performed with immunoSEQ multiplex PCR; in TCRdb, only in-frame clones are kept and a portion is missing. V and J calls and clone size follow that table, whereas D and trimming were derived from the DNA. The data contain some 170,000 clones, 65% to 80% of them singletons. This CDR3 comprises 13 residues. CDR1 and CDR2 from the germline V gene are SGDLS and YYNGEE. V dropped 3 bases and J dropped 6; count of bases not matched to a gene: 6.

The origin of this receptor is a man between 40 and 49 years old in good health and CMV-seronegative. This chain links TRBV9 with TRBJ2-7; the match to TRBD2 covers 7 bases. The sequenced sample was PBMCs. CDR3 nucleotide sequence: TGTGCCAGCAGCGCGGGGGGAGAGGGCGAGCAGTACTTC. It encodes CASSAGGEGEQYF. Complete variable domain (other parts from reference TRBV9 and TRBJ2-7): DSGVTQTPKHLITATGQRVTLRCSPRSGDLSVYWYQQSLDQGLQFLIQYYNGEERAKGNILERFSAQQFPDLHSELNLSSLELGDSALYFCASSAGGEGEQYFGPGTRLTVT.